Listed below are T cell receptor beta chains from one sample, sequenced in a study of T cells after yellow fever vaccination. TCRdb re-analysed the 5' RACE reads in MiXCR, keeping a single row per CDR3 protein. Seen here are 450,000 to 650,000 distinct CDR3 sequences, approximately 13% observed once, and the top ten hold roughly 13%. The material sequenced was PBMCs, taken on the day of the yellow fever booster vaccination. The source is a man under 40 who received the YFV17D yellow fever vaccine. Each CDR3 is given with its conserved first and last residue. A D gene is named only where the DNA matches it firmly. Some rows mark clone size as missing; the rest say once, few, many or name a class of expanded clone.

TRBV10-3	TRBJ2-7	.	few	CAISAGPEARSSYEQYF	TGTGCCATCAGTGCAGGCCCCGAGGCCAGGAGCTCCTACGAGCAGTACTTC
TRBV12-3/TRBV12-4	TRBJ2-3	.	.	CASSSAGPTDTQYF	TGTGCCAGCAGTTCGGCAGGGCCCACAGATACGCAGTATTTT
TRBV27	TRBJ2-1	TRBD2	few	CASSSAGGNPNEQFF	TGTGCCAGCAGTTCTGCGGGAGGGAACCCCAATGAGCAGTTCTTC
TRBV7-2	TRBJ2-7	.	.	CASSHSSSYEQYF	TGTGCCAGCAGCCACTCAAGCTCCTACGAGCAGTACTTC
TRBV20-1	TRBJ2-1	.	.	CSARGGANEQFF	TGCAGTGCGAGGGGGGGGGCAAATGAGCAGTTCTTC
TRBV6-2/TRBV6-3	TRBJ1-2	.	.	CASRPPPREAGYTF	TGTGCCAGCAGACCCCCCCCCCGTGAGGCCGGCTACACCTTC
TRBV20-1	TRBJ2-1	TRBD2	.	CSESAGGPRSYNEQFF	TGCAGTGAGTCGGCGGGAGGGCCGCGGTCCTACAATGAGCAGTTCTTC
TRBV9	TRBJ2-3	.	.	CASSPTLSGDTQYF	TGTGCCAGCAGCCCCACCCTCTCCGGGGATACGCAGTATTTT
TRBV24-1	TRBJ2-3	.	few	CATSDRHRSGTDTQYF	TGTGCCACCAGTGACCGACATCGCTCCGGCACAGATACGCAGTATTTT
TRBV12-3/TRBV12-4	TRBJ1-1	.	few	CASSLDHLNTEAFF	TGTGCCAGCAGTTTAGATCACCTGAACACTGAAGCTTTCTTT
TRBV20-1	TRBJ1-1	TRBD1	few	CSARALGQGANTEAFF	TGCAGTGCTAGAGCCCTTGGACAGGGGGCGAACACTGAAGCTTTCTTT
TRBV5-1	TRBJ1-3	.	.	CASREDRNTIYF	TGCGCCAGCAGAGAAGACAGAAACACCATATATTTT
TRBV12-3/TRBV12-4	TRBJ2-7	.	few	CASSAGAGRYEQYF	TGTGCCAGCAGCGCCGGGGCAGGCCGCTACGAGCAGTACTTC
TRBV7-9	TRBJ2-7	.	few	CASSLSTRSYEQYF	TGTGCCAGCAGCTTATCCACACGCTCCTACGAGCAGTACTTC
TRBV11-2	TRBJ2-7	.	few	CASSLNDPGEQYF	TGTGCCAGCAGCTTAAACGACCCCGGGGAGCAGTACTTC
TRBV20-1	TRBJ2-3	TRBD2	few	CSANGGEGPTDTQYF	TGCAGTGCTAACGGGGGGGAGGGCCCGACAGATACGCAGTATTTT
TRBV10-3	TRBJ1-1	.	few	CAISEADAEAFF	TGTGCCATCAGTGAAGCGGACGCTGAAGCTTTCTTT
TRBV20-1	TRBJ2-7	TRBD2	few	CSATGGGLAGFSYEQYF	TGCAGTGCCACCGGCGGAGGGCTAGCGGGATTCTCCTACGAGCAGTACTTC
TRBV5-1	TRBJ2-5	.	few	CASSLTGHQETQYF	TGCGCCAGCAGCTTGACAGGGCACCAAGAGACCCAGTACTTC
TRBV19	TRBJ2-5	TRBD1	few	CASSDPADRAQETQYF	TGTGCCAGTAGTGATCCTGCGGACAGGGCCCAAGAGACCCAGTACTTC
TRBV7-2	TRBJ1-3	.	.	CASSLAEGTGNTIYF	TGTGCCAGCAGCTTAGCGGAGGGAACTGGAAACACCATATATTTT
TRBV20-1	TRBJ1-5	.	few	CSARAHPEAQPQHF	TGCAGTGCTAGAGCCCACCCCGAGGCGCAGCCCCAGCATTTT
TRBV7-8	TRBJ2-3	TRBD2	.	CASSRHAPQQRGTSTDTQYF	TGTGCCAGCAGCCGCCACGCGCCCCAACAGCGGGGGACTAGCACAGATACGCAGTATTTT
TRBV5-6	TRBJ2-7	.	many	CASSPAGSEQYF	TGTGCCAGCAGCCCGGCGGGATCCGAGCAGTACTTC
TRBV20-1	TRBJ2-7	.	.	CSARDRTRLVVNEQYF	TGCAGTGCTAGAGATCGGACCCGGTTGGTAGTAAACGAGCAGTACTTC
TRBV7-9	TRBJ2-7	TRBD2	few	CASSSGLGENEQYF	TGTGCCAGCAGCTCCGGACTAGGGGAAAACGAGCAGTACTTC